In this sample, the clone carrying this TCR beta chain turned up many times. This sample is drawn from a study of T-cell memory formation after mild COVID-19. TCRdb passed the 5' RACE reads through MiXCR, listing each CDR3 protein once. The sample carries about 340,000 distinct CDR3 sequences, roughly 20% recorded once. The germline gives CDR1 MNHNY, CDR2 SVGAGI (reference sequence). V shed 1 base, J shed 0 bases, and the junction held 0 bases outside the gene matches. The CDR3 runs 15 residues. This sequence originates from an adult woman who had mild COVID-19 (a few samples of this study predate the infection). Cell type and time point are not known. The sequenced sample was PBMCs or a T cell subset sorted from them (not recorded which). The genes are TRBV6-6 and TRBJ2-7; 10 positions match TRBD1. CDR3 loop: CASSYWTGGSYEQYF. CDR3 DNA sequence: TGTGCCAGCAGTTACTGGACAGGGGGCTCCTACGAGCAGTACTTC.